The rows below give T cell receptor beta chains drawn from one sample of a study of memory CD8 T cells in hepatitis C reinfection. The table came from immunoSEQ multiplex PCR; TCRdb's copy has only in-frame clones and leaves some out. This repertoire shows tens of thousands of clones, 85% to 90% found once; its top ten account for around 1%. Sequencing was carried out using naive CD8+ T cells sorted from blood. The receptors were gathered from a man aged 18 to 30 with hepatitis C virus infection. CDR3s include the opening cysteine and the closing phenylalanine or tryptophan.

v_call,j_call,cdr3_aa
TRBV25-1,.,CASSESPYEQYF
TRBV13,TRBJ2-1,CASSLEGGEQFF
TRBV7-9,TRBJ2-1,CASSVQQALGYNEQFF
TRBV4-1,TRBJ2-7,CASSQGYSYEQYF
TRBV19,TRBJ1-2,CASSIAPQDRGPGYTF
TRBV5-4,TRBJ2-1,CASSDDRTSREQFF
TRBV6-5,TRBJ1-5,CASKPDRGNQPQHF
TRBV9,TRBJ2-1,CASSVEVGGNEQFF
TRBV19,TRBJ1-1,CASSADRGHGTEAFF
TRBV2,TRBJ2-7,CASSEVSRYEQYF
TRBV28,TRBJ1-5,CASSPADRASQPQHF
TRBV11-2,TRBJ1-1,CASSLIHRATEAFF
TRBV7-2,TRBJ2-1,CASSFYVGAPNEQFF
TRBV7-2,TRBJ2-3,CASITTSGDTDTQYF
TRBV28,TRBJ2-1,CASSFPRTSGHSYNEQFF
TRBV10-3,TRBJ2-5,CAISEGTSVQETQYF
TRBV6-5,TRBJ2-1,CASTPGLASEQFF
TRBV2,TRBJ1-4,CASSEEPNEKLFF
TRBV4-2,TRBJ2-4,CASSYDKHKNIQYF
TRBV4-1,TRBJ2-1,CASSPPPGEQFF
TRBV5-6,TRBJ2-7,CASSFHTSGSFFNYEQYF
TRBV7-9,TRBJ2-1,CASSSVTGTPGNEQFF
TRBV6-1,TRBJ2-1,CASSGLGREGEQFF
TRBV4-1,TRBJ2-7,CASSQDGGVSDEQYF
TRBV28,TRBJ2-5,CASSSLGGDSQWETQYF
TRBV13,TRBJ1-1,CASSLSVMSTEAFF
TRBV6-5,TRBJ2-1,CASSYSSEGEQFF
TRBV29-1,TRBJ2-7,CSVEDGLAGESYEQYF
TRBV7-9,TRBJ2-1,CASSPSPGDEQFF
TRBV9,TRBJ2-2,CASSPWTANTGELFF
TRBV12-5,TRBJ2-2,CASGLGTTGSTGELFF
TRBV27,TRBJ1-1,CASSVDRGAEAFF
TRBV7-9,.,CASSASVLSYEQYF
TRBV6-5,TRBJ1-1,CASSHPPGVGTEAFF
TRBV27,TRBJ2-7,CASSLGAGIYEQYF
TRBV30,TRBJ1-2,CAWSVPRRNGYGYTF
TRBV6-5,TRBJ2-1,CASSGSGGEQFF
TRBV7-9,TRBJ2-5,CASSPRTGGQTQYF
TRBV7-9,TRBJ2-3,CASSPKGGVRSDTQYF
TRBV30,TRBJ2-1,CAWSDSGGAAEQFF
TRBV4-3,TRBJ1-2,CASSPGLSGGGYTF
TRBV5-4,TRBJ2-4,CASSVDSWQNIQYF
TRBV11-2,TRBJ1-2,CASSLDAGALDGYTF
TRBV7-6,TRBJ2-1,CASSPRPGQGFYNEQFF
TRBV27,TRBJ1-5,CASSSPRQGAYQPQHF
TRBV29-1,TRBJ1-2,CSVEDWDRYGYTF
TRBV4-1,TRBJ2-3,CASSFLAGSTDTQYF
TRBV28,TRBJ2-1,CASSLSGKVFNEQFF
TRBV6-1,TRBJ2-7,CASSLVASGSYEQYF